These T cell receptor beta chains were read from a single sample in a study of CD8 T cells in ankylosing spondylitis. TCRdb redid the calling of the 5' RACE reads with MiXCR, one entry per CDR3 protein. This table holds around 230,000 distinct CDR3 sequences, approximately 7.6% found once. Sequences were obtained from blood, either unsorted or a sorted T cell fraction (not recorded which). These receptors all come from a female donor with ankylosing spondylitis or in good health (not recorded which). CDR3s include the opening cysteine and the closing phenylalanine or tryptophan.

v_gene	j_gene	CDR3aa
TRBV28	TRBJ2-1	CASSIPGLAGDREQFF
TRBV11-2	TRBJ2-5	CASSLGTYSVQETQYF
TRBV7-2	TRBJ2-1	CASSLAVGEQFF
TRBV18	TRBJ2-2	CASSPPEGTGELFF
TRBV4-3	TRBJ2-3	CASSQELAGTDTQYF
TRBV5-1	TRBJ2-4	CASSLGLAGGGSKNIQYF
TRBV29-1	TRBJ2-7	CSVRTSGTYEQYF
TRBV7-8	TRBJ2-1	CASSLAARGTGDREQFF
TRBV20-1	TRBJ2-2	CSARDALRLAGANTGELFF
TRBV5-1	TRBJ2-5	CASSFSGRRETQYF
TRBV7-3	TRBJ2-5	CASSSSGRGETQYF
TRBV7-2	TRBJ1-1	CASSLVSGVNTEAFF
TRBV27	TRBJ1-4	CASSGGQGIGEKLFF
TRBV15	TRBJ2-1	CATSRDQIGEQFF
TRBV12-3/TRBV12-4	TRBJ2-1	CASSFGTNEQFF
TRBV4-3	TRBJ2-3	CASSQDSGSTDTQYF
TRBV11-2	TRBJ2-7	CASSLSEGLSGRYF
TRBV7-8	TRBJ2-1	CASSLGQNPNEQFF
TRBV18	TRBJ1-2	CASSPRDGPNYGYTF
TRBV12-3/TRBV12-4	TRBJ2-5	CASTLGWQETQYF
TRBV10-2	TRBJ2-1	CASRLESYNEQFF
TRBV12-3/TRBV12-4	TRBJ2-5	CASSMGRGMETQYF
TRBV21-1	TRBJ2-2	CASSKKGDSKNTGELFF
TRBV11-2	TRBJ2-5	CASRLTREGLSREETQYF
TRBV21-1	TRBJ2-1	CASSRVRSGGRSLEGHNEQFF
TRBV15	TRBJ2-3	CATSRTGTDTQYF
TRBV29-1	TRBJ2-5	CSVEGGQGLGGETQYF
TRBV5-1	TRBJ2-1	CASNLLATNEQFF
TRBV9	TRBJ2-1	CASSDSYNEQFF
TRBV6-2/TRBV6-3	TRBJ1-2	CASSYVQTHDGYTF
TRBV27	TRBJ2-1	CASSLRGQGFHEQFF
TRBV6-2/TRBV6-3	TRBJ1-6	CASSALRTGGSPLHF
TRBV10-1	TRBJ2-2	CASSPGPLRTGELFF
TRBV20-1	TRBJ2-3	CSAPLPYGGSPNTQYF
TRBV7-2	TRBJ1-5	CASSLSTVSNQPQHF
TRBV6-5	TRBJ1-6	CASSYQGSPLHF
TRBV6-5	TRBJ2-6	CASNPTGGGVSGANVLTF
TRBV9	TRBJ2-7	CASSVGGTELYEQYF
TRBV7-8	TRBJ2-4	CASSSSVQGSLTGNIQYF
TRBV6-1	TRBJ2-3	CASSTRGPSTDTQYF
TRBV20-1	TRBJ2-1	CSWGVALGSYNEQFF
TRBV7-2	TRBJ1-1	CASSFTGQTAEAFF
TRBV29-1	TRBJ2-1	CSVVGLAGGGTYNEQFF
TRBV6-2/TRBV6-3	TRBJ1-2	CASSPTGIYGYTF
TRBV5-1	TRBJ2-2	CASSPGLAGVPTGELFF
TRBV29-1	TRBJ2-3	CSVLRLAGGPEAVTDTQYF
TRBV25-1	TRBJ2-3	CASKRSQGTDTQYF
TRBV20-1	TRBJ2-3	CSARGGLGTDTQYF
TRBV30	TRBJ1-3	CACRRKDTIYF
TRBV29-1	TRBJ2-1	CSVEEGYNEQFF
TRBV21-1	TRBJ1-4	CASSKKGTGLRVWHEKLFF
TRBV4-3	TRBJ2-7	CASSQEERSYEQYF
TRBV6-2/TRBV6-3	TRBJ2-7	CASKGVASYEQYF
TRBV2	TRBJ2-2	CASVPGLPTGELFF
TRBV20-1	TRBJ1-1	CSAPPQDMNTEAFF
TRBV5-1	TRBJ2-1	CASSFRQTDYNEQFF
TRBV5-1	TRBJ2-2	CASSSGLAGRELFF
TRBV11-2	TRBJ2-7	CASSSLPGQGVYEQYF
TRBV7-6	TRBJ2-3	CASSPRAGVGDTQYF